This T cell receptor (beta chain) was identified during a study of OX40 agonist ivuxolimab in advanced cancers. Study-level points and caveats: The authors did not determine the antigen specificity of the expanded peripheral T cells. Low clonal expansion, among the lowest seen, marked partial responders at 0.1-3.0 mg/kg.

Sequencing was performed with immunoSEQ multiplex PCR; in TCRdb, only in-frame clones are kept and a portion is missing. The sample holds 55,000 to 80,000 clones, about 88% seen once. At baseline, cycle 4 day 1, and cycle 7 day 1, blood was sampled. Details on this clone: What it binds is not known.

This material consisted of CD4+ or CD8+ T cells sorted from blood, taken in a trial of the OX40 agonist ivuxolimab. The TCR comes from an adult with an advanced solid tumor such as melanoma, head and neck, liver or kidney cancer.

In DNA form, the CDR3 reads TGTGCCAGCAGCTTAGGGTGGGGACAAGTCGGGGAGCTGTTTTTT. Its protein is CASSLGWGQVGELFF. J is TRBJ2-2 and V is TRBV7-2; tentative D call: TRBD1 (6 bases). Germline values: CDR1 SGHTA, CDR2 FQGNSA. The CDR3 loop spans 15 amino acids. V lost 1 base and J 7 bases, leaving 13 bases between the germline ends. Together with reference TRBV7-2 and TRBJ2-2, the CDR3 gives the full variable domain: GAGVSQSPSNKVTEKGKDVELRCDPISGHTALYWYRQSLGQGLEFLIYFQGNSAPDKSGLPSDRFSAERTGGSVSTLTIQRTQQEDSAVYLCASSLGWGQVGELFFGEGSRLTVL.